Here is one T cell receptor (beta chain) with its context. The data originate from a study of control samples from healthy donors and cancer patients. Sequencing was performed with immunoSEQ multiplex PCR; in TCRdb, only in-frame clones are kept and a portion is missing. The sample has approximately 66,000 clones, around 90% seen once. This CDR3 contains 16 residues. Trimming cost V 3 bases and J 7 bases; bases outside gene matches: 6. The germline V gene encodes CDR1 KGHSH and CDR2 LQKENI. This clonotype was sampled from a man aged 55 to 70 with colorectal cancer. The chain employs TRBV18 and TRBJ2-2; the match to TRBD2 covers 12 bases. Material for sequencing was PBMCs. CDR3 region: CASSPLAGGRRGELFF. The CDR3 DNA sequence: TGTGCCAGCTCACCCCTAGCGGGGGGGCGTCGCGGGGAGCTGTTTTTT.